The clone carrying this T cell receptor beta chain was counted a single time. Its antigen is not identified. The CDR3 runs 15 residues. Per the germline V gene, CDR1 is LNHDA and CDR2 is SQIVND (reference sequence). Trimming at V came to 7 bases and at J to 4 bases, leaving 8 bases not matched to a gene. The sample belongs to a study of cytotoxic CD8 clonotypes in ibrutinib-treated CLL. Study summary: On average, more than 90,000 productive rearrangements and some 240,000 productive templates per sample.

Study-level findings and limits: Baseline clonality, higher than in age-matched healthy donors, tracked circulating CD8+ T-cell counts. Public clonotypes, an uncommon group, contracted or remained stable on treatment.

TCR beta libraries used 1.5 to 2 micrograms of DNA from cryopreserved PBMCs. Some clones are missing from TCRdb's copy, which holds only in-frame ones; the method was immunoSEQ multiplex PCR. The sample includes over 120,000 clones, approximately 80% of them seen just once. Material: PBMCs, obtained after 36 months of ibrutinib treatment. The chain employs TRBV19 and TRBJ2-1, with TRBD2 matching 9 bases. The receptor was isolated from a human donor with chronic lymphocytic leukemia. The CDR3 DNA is TGTGCCAGTACTCAGATAGCGGGGGATTACAATGAGCAGTTCTTC. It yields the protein CASTQIAGDYNEQFF. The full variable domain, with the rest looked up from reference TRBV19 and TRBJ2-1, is DGGITQSPKYLFRKEGQNVTLSCEQNLNHDAMYWYRQDPGQGLRLIYYSQIVNDFQKGDIAEGYSVSREKKESFPLTVTSAQKNPTAFYLCASTQIAGDYNEQFFGPGTRLTVL.